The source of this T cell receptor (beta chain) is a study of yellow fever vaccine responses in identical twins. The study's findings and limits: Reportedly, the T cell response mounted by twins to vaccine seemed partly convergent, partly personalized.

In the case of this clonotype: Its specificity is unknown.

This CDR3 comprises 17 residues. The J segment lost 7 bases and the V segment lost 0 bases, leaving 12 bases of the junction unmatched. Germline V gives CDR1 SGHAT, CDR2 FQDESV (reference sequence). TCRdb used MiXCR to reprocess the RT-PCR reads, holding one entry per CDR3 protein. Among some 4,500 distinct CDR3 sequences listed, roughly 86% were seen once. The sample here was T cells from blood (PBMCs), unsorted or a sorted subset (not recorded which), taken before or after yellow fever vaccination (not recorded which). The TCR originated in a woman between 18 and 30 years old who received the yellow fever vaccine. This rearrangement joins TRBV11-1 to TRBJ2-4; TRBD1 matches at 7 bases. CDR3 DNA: TGTGCCAGCAGCTTAGCCAAAGACAGGGAAGGTTGGAACATTCAGTACTTC. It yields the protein CASSLAKDREGWNIQYF.